These 24 T cell receptor beta chains originate from one sample sequenced in a study of shared clonotypes between healthy human individuals. Measured with immunoSEQ multiplex PCR; TCRdb has only the in-frame clones, and not every one. Here the sample spans 550,000 to 800,000 clones, about 74% being singletons. What was sequenced was memory CD4+ T cells sorted from blood. Subset specified: CD45RA-negative fraction. All receptors come from a woman in her twenties or thirties in good health.

CDR3 coding DNA: TGTGCCAGCATGAGTAGTAGGGGTCTTACCTACGAGCAGTACTTC. Translating it yields CASMSSRGLTYEQYF. The chain has TRBV11-2 and TRBJ2-7, with a tentative D call TRBD1 (5 bases). Germline assignment: CDR1 SGHAT and CDR2 FQNNGV. V lost 7 bases and J lost 2, with 18 bases in between. The CDR3 is made up of 15 amino acids.

This rearrangement joins TRBV28 to TRBJ2-7, with 9 bases fitting TRBD2. This CDR3 region has 14 residues. V dropped 4 bases and J dropped 9; count of bases not matched to a gene: 10. Germline-derived CDR1 and CDR2 are MDHEN and SYDVKM. The CDR3 spells CASSSTGTSRGQYF. The CDR3 nucleotides read TGTGCCAGCAGTTCCACCGGGACTAGCCGGGGGCAGTACTTC.

CDR3 region: CASSGPPADTIYF. CDR3 nucleotide sequence: TGTGCCAGCAGCGGACCGCCAGCGGACACCATATATTTT. The chain joins TRBV28 to TRBJ1-3, with D unresolved. This CDR3 has 13 residues. Trimming pared 6 bases from V and 8 bases from J, leaving 14 bases between. Germline V gene data show CDR1 as MDHEN and CDR2 as SYDVKM. The whole variable domain, remainder taken from reference TRBV28 and TRBJ1-3, is DVKVTQSSRYLVKRTGEKVFLECVQDMDHENMFWYRQDPGLGLRLIYFSYDVKMKEKGDIPEGYSVSREKKERFSLILESASTNQTSMYLCASSGPPADTIYFGEGSWLTVV.

The chain joins TRBV6-5 to TRBJ2-7, with no clear D. The germline V gene has CDR1 MNHEY and CDR2 SVGAGI. The CDR3 spans 16 residues. The V and J ends lost 2 bases and 2 bases respectively, with 16 bases between them. The CDR3: CASSYLEDGFPYEQYF. For the CDR3, the DNA is TGTGCCAGCAGTTACCTCGAGGACGGTTTTCCCTACGAGCAGTACTTC.

V gene TRBV7-2 combines with J gene TRBJ2-1, with D hard to call. Germline V lookup: CDR1 SGHTA, CDR2 FQGNSA. V lost 1 base and J 10 bases, leaving 17 bases between the germline ends. This CDR3 region has 15 residues. CDR3 residues: CASSLVALTPREQFF. CDR3 sequence (DNA): TGTGCCAGCAGCTTAGTCGCGCTAACGCCGAGGGAGCAGTTCTTC. The entire variable domain, with the rest obtained from reference TRBV7-2 and TRBJ2-1, is as follows: GAGVSQSPSNKVTEKGKDVELRCDPISGHTALYWYRQSLGQGLEFLIYFQGNSAPDKSGLPSDRFSAERTGGSVSTLTIQRTQQEDSAVYLCASSLVALTPREQFFGPGTRLTVL.

This clone has at least ten counts. The J gene is TRBJ2-3, the V gene TRBV6-5; TRBD1 might be the D (6 bases). Between the trimmed V and J ends, which lost 8 bases and 6 bases, there was a span of 21 bases. Germline V gives CDR1 MNHEY, CDR2 SVGAGI. The CDR3 length is 15 residues. CDR3 protein: CASWKGQGFRDTQYF. In nucleotides, the CDR3 is TGTGCCAGCTGGAAGGGGCAGGGGTTTCGGGATACGCAGTATTTT.

This clone was recorded at least ten times. V and J are TRBV7-9 and TRBJ1-2; D is undetermined. Trimming shortened V by 1 base and J by 7 bases, and 10 bases separated the two germline ends. Germline CDR1 is SEHNR and CDR2 is FQNEAQ (reference sequence). The CDR3 consists of 13 residues. This CDR3 reads CASSLDSGSGYTF. CDR3 DNA sequence: TGTGCCAGCAGCTTAGATTCTGGGAGTGGCTACACCTTC.

The chain has TRBV11-2 and TRBJ1-2; D ambiguous. The CDR3 runs 17 residues. From germline, CDR1 is SGHAT and CDR2 FQNNGV. V shed 0 bases and J shed 0 bases, with 14 bases lying between them. The CDR3, as DNA: TGTGCCAGCAGCTTAGATTTCTGGGGTCTCACTAACTATGGCTACACCTTC. Translation: CASSLDFWGLTNYGYTF.

This clone was observed a few times. The CDR3 region has the DNA TGTGCCAGTAGTACACCCTCGGGGGCCTCCTACGAGCAGTACTTC. It specifies CASSTPSGASYEQYF. This chain links TRBV19 with TRBJ2-7; tentatively, D is TRBD1 or TRBD2 (6 bases each). The germline V and J ends were trimmed by 4 bases and 0 bases, with 13 bases remaining between them. CDR1 LNHDA and CDR2 SQIVND come from the germline V gene (reference sequence). This CDR3 contains 15 residues.

The chain carries TRBV7-6 and TRBJ2-5, with a tentative D call TRBD2 (5 bases). Germline CDR1 and CDR2: SGHVS and FNYEAQ. V lost 3 bases and J lost 7, with 15 bases in between. The CDR3 contains 14 residues. CDR3 loop: CASSFEGLLGTQYF. The CDR3 DNA reads as TGTGCCAGCAGCTTTGAGGGTCTCTTGGGGACCCAGTACTTC.

The chain couples TRBV5-4 to TRBJ2-2, with D possibly being TRBD1 or TRBD2 (5 bases each). CDR3 length: 17 amino acids. V lost 4 bases and J lost 1, with 17 bases in between. Germline V lookup: CDR1 SGHNT, CDR2 YYREEE (reference sequence). Written as DNA, the CDR3 is TGTGCCAGCAGCCGGCAGGCCGGGACCCGGAACACCGGGGAGCTGTTTTTT. Encoded protein: CASSRQAGTRNTGELFF.

This clone was recorded a few times. This chain links TRBV6-1 with TRBJ1-2, with a possible D match to TRBD1 (6 bases). The CDR3 spans 14 residues. Between the trimmed V and J ends, which lost 8 bases and 6 bases, there was a span of 19 bases. Germline V gene sequence: CDR1 MNHNS, CDR2 SASEGT. The CDR3, as DNA: TGTGCCAGCGGGGACAAGTGGACGGCAAATGGCTACACCTTC. Translating gives CASGDKWTANGYTF.

The sample holds a few counts of this clone. The V gene is TRBV19, the J gene TRBJ2-2; possibly TRBD1 for D (6 bases). Trimming pared 6 bases from V and 4 bases from J, leaving 12 bases between. The CDR3 runs to 14 residues. Germline lookup yields CDR1 LNHDA and CDR2 SQIVND (reference sequence). CDR3 sequence: CASREQGGTGELFF. The DNA of the CDR3 is TGTGCCAGTAGGGAACAGGGCGGCACCGGGGAGCTGTTTTTT.

This sequence joins TRBV11-2 and TRBJ2-1; 11 nucleotides line up with TRBD1. V shed 5 bases, J shed 7 bases, and the junction held 7 bases outside the gene matches. CDR3 size: 15 residues. Germline V lookup: CDR1 SGHAT, CDR2 FQNNGV. CDR3 amino acids: CASSRGQGAFNEQFF. CDR3 DNA sequence: TGTGCCAGCAGCCGAGGACAGGGGGCTTTTAATGAGCAGTTCTTC.

The CDR3 DNA reads as TGCGCCAGCAGCCCAATAACCGGGACAGTTTACAATGAGCAGTTCTTC. Translating gives CASSPITGTVYNEQFF. The chain uses TRBV10-1 and TRBJ2-1, with 7 bases matching TRBD1. V shed 6 bases, J shed 4 bases, and the junction held 12 bases outside the gene matches. CDR1 WNHNN and CDR2 SYGVQD come from the germline V gene (reference sequence). CDR3 length: 16 residues.

This clone has at least ten counts. V and J are TRBV7-9 and TRBJ1-2; D gene unclear. Germline loops: CDR1 SEHNR, CDR2 FQNEAQ (reference sequence). The length of the CDR3 is 14 residues. V lost 1 base to trimming and J lost 6 bases, with 12 bases between them. The CDR3 is CASSLGPQDHGYTF. CDR3 nucleotides: TGTGCCAGCAGCTTAGGCCCTCAGGATCATGGCTACACCTTC.

This chain connects TRBV9 to TRBJ2-1; D possibly corresponds to TRBD1 (6 bases). Germline loops: CDR1 SGDLS, CDR2 YYNGEE. CDR3 size: 13 residues. V dropped 3 bases and J dropped 7 bases, with 11 bases sitting between them. The CDR3 here is CASSAHRANEQFF. CDR3 bases: TGTGCCAGCAGCGCTCACAGGGCAAATGAGCAGTTCTTC.

A few counts support this clone. Different DNA sequences within this sample yield the same CDR3. The genes are TRBV4-1 and TRBJ1-3; D is unclear. CDR1 is MGHRA, CDR2 YSYEKL, per germline. V was trimmed by 0 bases and J by 0 bases, leaving 6 bases between them. This CDR3 contains 15 residues. The CDR3 region is CASSQDLGSGNTIYF. CDR3 coding DNA: TGCGCCAGCAGCCAAGATCTCGGCTCTGGAAACACCATATATTTT.

The chain carries TRBV7-2 and TRBJ1-2, with D possibly matching TRBD1 (5 bases). The CDR3 sequence is 15 residues long. V lost 5 bases to trimming and J lost 4 bases, with 17 bases between them. Germline V gene lookup returns CDR1 SGHTA and CDR2 FQGNSA. The CDR3 DNA is TGTGCCAGCAGCAACGATCGGGGCAGGTCCTATGGCTACACCTTC. Encoded protein: CASSNDRGRSYGYTF.

The chain combines TRBV5-1 with TRBJ2-2; no clear D gene. The germline CDR1 and CDR2 sequences are SGHRS and YFSETQ. Trimming removed 1 base at V and 3 bases at J, with 10 bases between. The CDR3 is 15 amino acids. CDR3 sequence (DNA): TGCGCCAGCAGCTTGTTAAGGCCTCACACCGGGGAGCTGTTTTTT. Translated: CASSLLRPHTGELFF.

The rearrangement links TRBV4-1 to TRBJ1-1; TRBD1 might be the D (5 bases). V lost 0 bases, J lost 10 bases, and 21 bases lay in between. Germline lookup yields CDR1 MGHRA and CDR2 YSYEKL. The CDR3 has 16 residues. The CDR3 here is CASSQEYPGRIERAFF. CDR3 in DNA: TGCGCCAGCAGCCAAGAGTATCCAGGGCGAATAGAGAGAGCTTTCTTT.

CDR3 nucleotide sequence: TGTGCCAGCAGCCAAGCAGGGGGCGTAGTCAATGAGCAGTTCTTC. It specifies CASSQAGGVVNEQFF. The chain couples TRBV14 to TRBJ2-1; 8 nucleotides match TRBD1. Germline V gives CDR1 SGHDN, CDR2 FVKESK. V lost 1 base and J lost 6; bases outside the gene matches: 5. The CDR3 loop spans 15 amino acids. Complete variable domain (other parts from reference TRBV14 and TRBJ2-1): EAGVTQFPSHSVIEKGQTVTLRCDPISGHDNLYWYRRVMGKEIKFLLHFVKESKQDESGMPNNRFLAERTGGTYSTLKVQPAELEDSGVYFCASSQAGGVVNEQFFGPGTRLTVL.

The chain couples TRBV7-9 to TRBJ2-2; D may correspond to TRBD1 or TRBD2 (5 bases each). This CDR3 spans 16 amino acids. V was cut by 4 bases and J by 0 bases, with 12 bases left in between. The germline V gene has CDR1 SEHNR and CDR2 FQNEAQ (reference sequence). Written as DNA, the CDR3 is TGTGCCAGCAGCTACCCGGGACGGGCGAACACCGGGGAGCTGTTTTTT. Protein: CASSYPGRANTGELFF.

As regards this clone: The sample contains more than one DNA sequence encoding this CDR3. This rearrangement joins TRBV18 to TRBJ2-3, with 8 bases that match TRBD1. The CDR3 runs 14 residues. Germline CDR1 and CDR2: KGHSH and LQKENI. V shed 2 bases, J shed 3 bases, and the junction held 1 base outside the gene matches. The CDR3: CASSPGQGTDTQYF. The CDR3 nucleotides are TGTGCCAGCTCACCAGGACAGGGTACAGATACGCAGTATTTT.